These T cell receptor beta chains were read from a single sample in a study of shared clonotypes between healthy human individuals. Measured with immunoSEQ multiplex PCR; TCRdb has only the in-frame clones, and not every one. In the table there are 2.5 million or so clones, around nine tenths of which are singletons. The sequenced sample was naive CD4+ T cells sorted from blood. These receptors came from a man younger than 35 in good health. Each CDR3 is given with its conserved first and last residue. D genes are given only for firm matches. Where a row states a size, it is once, few, many or the class of an expanded clone; other rows omit it.

d_call j_call cdr3_length clone_size v_call cdr3_aa cdr3_nt
NA TRBJ2-5 16 NA TRBV5-4 CASSLAGTDPQETQYF TGTGCCAGCAGCTTGGCGGGGACGGATCCGCAAGAGACCCAGTACTTC
TRBD1 TRBJ2-2 15 NA TRBV5-6 CASSRDRGLTGELFF TGTGCCAGCAGCCGGGACAGGGGGCTCACCGGGGAGCTGTTTTTT
TRBD1 TRBJ1-6 15 NA TRBV5-1 CASRLEGTGVSPLHF TGCGCCAGCAGACTAGAAGGGACAGGGGTTTCACCCCTCCACTTT
NA TRBJ1-5 13 NA TRBV5-1 CASSNNGGQPQHF TGCGCCAGCAGCAATAATGGGGGTCAGCCCCAGCATTTT
NA TRBJ2-7 10 few TRBV6-1 CASSQYEQYF TGTGCCAGCAGTCAATACGAGCAGTACTTC
NA TRBJ2-5 13 once TRBV4-1 CASSQVGPETQYF TGCGCCAGCAGCCAAGTGGGACCAGAGACCCAGTACTTC
NA TRBJ2-7 16 NA TRBV5-4 CASSLASVEYGREQYF TGTGCCAGCAGCTTGGCCTCTGTGGAGTATGGAAGGGAGCAGTACTTC
NA TRBJ1-2 14 NA TRBV28 CASSPRTENYGYTF TGTGCCAGCAGCCCCCGGACGGAAAACTATGGCTACACCTTC
TRBD1 TRBJ2-7 14 NA TRBV6-6 CASSYGTGEYEQYF TGTGCCAGCAGTTATGGGACAGGGGAATACGAGCAGTACTTC
NA TRBJ2-5 12 NA TRBV6-6 CASTRTQETQYF TGTGCCAGCACCCGGACACAAGAGACCCAGTACTTC
TRBD1 TRBJ2-3 15 NA TRBV4-1 CASSQPGQGADTQYF TGCGCCAGCAGCCAACCGGGACAGGGAGCAGATACGCAGTATTTT
NA TRBJ1-3 13 NA TRBV6-6 CASTGLSGNTIYF TGTGCCAGCACGGGACTCTCTGGAAACACCATATATTTT
TRBD1 TRBJ2-7 15 NA TRBV5-1 CASRIGTVSSYEQYF TGCGCCAGCAGGATCGGGACAGTCAGCTCCTACGAGCAGTACTTC
TRBD1 TRBJ1-1 15 NA TRBV5-1 CASSLITTTTGRAFF TGCGCCAGCAGCTTAATTACGACTACGACAGGGCGAGCTTTCTTT
TRBD2 TRBJ2-3 15 NA TRBV6-5 CASSYSSGSADTQYF TGTGCCAGCAGTTACTCTAGCGGGAGTGCAGATACGCAGTATTTT
TRBD2 TRBJ2-1 19 NA TRBV5-8 CASSEGLAGFSGSYNEQFF TGTGCCAGCAGCGAGGGACTAGCGGGATTCTCAGGCTCCTACAATGAGCAGTTCTTC
TRBD1 TRBJ2-5 16 NA TRBV5-1 CASSALQGGGQETQYF TGCGCCAGCAGCGCATTACAGGGGGGAGGCCAAGAGACCCAGTACTTC
NA TRBJ2-7 14 NA TRBV5-1 CASSLARQGYEQYF TGCGCCAGCAGCTTGGCGCGGCAGGGGTACGAGCAGTACTTC
TRBD2 TRBJ2-1 17 NA TRBV11-2 CASSSRGGTSSYNEQFF TGTGCCAGCAGCAGCCGGGGGGGGACAAGCTCCTACAATGAGCAGTTCTTC
NA TRBJ2-1 11 NA TRBV2 CASSLGGEQFF TGTGCCAGCAGTTTAGGTGGTGAGCAGTTCTTC
NA TRBJ1-5 16 NA TRBV12-5 CASGFNTGPGGQPQHF TGTGCTAGTGGTTTCAACACCGGGCCTGGGGGGCAGCCCCAGCATTTT
TRBD2 TRBJ2-1 19 NA TRBV4-1 CASSQGRTSVLSSYNEQFF TGCGCCAGCAGCCAAGGTCGGACTAGCGTCCTGAGCTCCTACAATGAGCAGTTCTTC
TRBD2 TRBJ2-7 21 NA TRBV4-1 CASSHHPKPPGTSLGQHEQYF TGCGCCAGCAGCCACCATCCGAAGCCCCCCGGGACTAGCCTCGGGCAACACGAGCAGTACTTC
NA TRBJ1-1 12 NA TRBV5-6 CASSFGRTEAFF TGTGCCAGCAGCTTTGGTCGCACTGAAGCTTTCTTT
NA TRBJ2-4 17 NA TRBV4-3 CASSQGGTVPAKNIQYF TGCGCCAGCAGCCAGGGGGGGACAGTTCCGGCCAAAAACATTCAGTACTTC
TRBD1 TRBJ1-5 19 NA TRBV7-9 CASARGQGAVGSSNQPQHF TGTGCCAGCGCCCGGGGGCAGGGGGCGGTGGGTTCGAGCAATCAGCCCCAGCATTTT
NA TRBJ2-5 14 NA TRBV4-1 CASSPQPGEETQYF TGCGCCAGCAGCCCCCAACCCGGGGAAGAGACCCAGTACTTC
TRBD1 TRBJ1-6 14 few TRBV6-5 CASRSDRGASPLHF TGTGCCAGCAGGTCCGACAGGGGGGCTTCACCCCTCCACTTT
TRBD1 TRBJ2-7 14 once TRBV9 CASSYRQGDYEQYF TGTGCCAGCAGCTACCGACAGGGTGACTACGAGCAGTACTTC
TRBD2 TRBJ2-3 15 NA TRBV5-5 CASSRTSGITDTQYF TGTGCCAGCAGCAGGACTAGCGGAATCACAGATACGCAGTATTTT
TRBD1 TRBJ1-1 14 NA TRBV30 CAWRAGQGVTEAFF TGTGCCTGGAGGGCCGGACAGGGGGTTACTGAAGCTTTCTTT
NA TRBJ1-3 17 NA TRBV6-1 CASSGQSTGDSGNTIYF TGTGCCAGCAGTGGCCAATCGACAGGAGACTCTGGAAACACCATATATTTT
TRBD1 TRBJ1-6 15 NA TRBV18 CASSPTGQGNSPLHF TGTGCCAGCTCACCAACGGGACAGGGGAATTCACCCCTCCACTTT
TRBD1 TRBJ2-3 15 NA TRBV7-9 CASILGQLGTDTQYF TGTGCCAGCATATTGGGACAGCTGGGAACAGATACGCAGTATTTT
NA TRBJ2-1 11 NA TRBV29-1 CSVEAYSEQFF TGCAGCGTTGAGGCGTACAGTGAGCAGTTCTTC
TRBD1 TRBJ2-7 14 NA TRBV11-3 CASSFQGQGGEQYF TGTGCCAGCAGCTTCCAAGGACAGGGTGGAGAGCAGTACTTC
NA TRBJ2-5 16 NA TRBV27 CASGPVGRGGQETQYF TGTGCCAGCGGCCCCGTAGGGCGGGGTGGCCAAGAGACCCAGTACTTC
TRBD2 TRBJ2-5 14 NA TRBV6-6 CASRDGGAGETQYF TGTGCCAGCAGGGACGGGGGGGCCGGTGAGACCCAGTACTTC
NA TRBJ2-7 12 NA TRBV10-3 CAAGPLFYEQYF TGTGCCGCCGGACCCCTTTTCTACGAGCAGTACTTC
NA TRBJ1-2 13 NA TRBV6-5 CASSEQGFYGYTF TGTGCCAGCAGCGAACAGGGTTTCTATGGCTACACCTTC
TRBD2 TRBJ2-5 16 NA TRBV2 CASSGTLAAKQETQYF TGTGCCAGCAGCGGTACACTAGCGGCTAAGCAAGAGACCCAGTACTTC
TRBD1 TRBJ2-7 13 NA TRBV27 CASSGTVSYEQYF TGTGCCAGCAGTGGGACAGTCTCCTACGAGCAGTACTTC
NA TRBJ2-2 15 NA TRBV7-8 CASSLRGPNTGELFF TGTGCCAGCAGCCTGCGGGGCCCGAACACCGGGGAGCTGTTTTTT
NA TRBJ1-4 14 NA TRBV7-9 CASSEGAVGEKLFF TGTGCCAGCAGCGAAGGGGCGGTAGGTGAAAAACTGTTTTTT
NA TRBJ2-2 13 NA TRBV7-3 CASSHKSTGELFF TGTGCCAGCAGCCATAAGTCCACCGGGGAGCTGTTTTTT
NA TRBJ2-1 15 NA TRBV5-4 CASSLGGGSYNEQFF TGTGCCAGCAGTCTGGGAGGAGGCTCCTACAATGAGCAGTTCTTC
TRBD2 TRBJ2-4 17 once TRBV4-3 CASSQERAGEAKNIQYF TGCGCCAGCAGCCAAGAGAGAGCGGGAGAGGCCAAAAACATTCAGTACTTC
NA TRBJ2-2 15 NA TRBV19 CASSLPSINTGELFF TGTGCCAGTAGTCTCCCTTCCATCAACACCGGGGAGCTGTTTTTT
NA TRBJ2-1 12 NA TRBV6-1 CASSETGLTQFF TGTGCCAGCAGTGAAACCGGGCTAACCCAGTTCTTC
NA TRBJ1-1 12 few TRBV6-6 CASRSANTEAFF TGTGCCAGCAGGTCAGCTAACACTGAAGCTTTCTTT
NA TRBJ1-2 14 NA TRBV7-2 CASWTSAKPYGYTF TGTGCCAGCTGGACTTCGGCCAAGCCCTATGGCTACACCTTC
TRBD1 TRBJ1-5 14 NA TRBV10-1 CASRMDRGLQPQHF TGCGCCAGCAGGATGGACAGGGGGCTACAGCCCCAGCATTTT
NA TRBJ1-2 12 NA TRBV5-4 CASSPGGRGYTF TGTGCCAGCAGCCCGGGTGGACGGGGCTACACCTTC
NA TRBJ1-1 13 once TRBV14 CASSLTANTEAFF TGTGCCAGCAGCCTTACAGCGAACACTGAAGCTTTCTTT